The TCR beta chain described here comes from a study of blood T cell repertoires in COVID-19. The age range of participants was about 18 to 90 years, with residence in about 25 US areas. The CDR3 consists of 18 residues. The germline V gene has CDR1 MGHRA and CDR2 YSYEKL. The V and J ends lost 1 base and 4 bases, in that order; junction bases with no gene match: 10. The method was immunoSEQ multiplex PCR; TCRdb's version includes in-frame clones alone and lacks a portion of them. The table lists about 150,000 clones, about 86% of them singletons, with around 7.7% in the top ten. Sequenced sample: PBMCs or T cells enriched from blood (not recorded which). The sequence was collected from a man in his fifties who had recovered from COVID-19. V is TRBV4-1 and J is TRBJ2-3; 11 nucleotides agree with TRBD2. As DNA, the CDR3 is TGCGCCAGCAGCCAAGTCGCGGGGGGACTAGCGGTGTCAGATACGCAGTATTTT. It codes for CASSQVAGGLAVSDTQYF.